The next 17 T cell receptor beta chains were all read from a single sample in a study of blood T cells in healthy people across ages. A second PCR of roughly 7 to 11 cycles used a sample-barcoded 5' primer and a J-beta primer mix. Each CDR3 protein is one row after TCRdb ran MiXCR on the 5' RACE reads. The sample lists around 850,000 distinct CDR3 sequences; around 34% were seen once. Sequencing used blood. The receptors originated from a man aged 18 to 35 in good health.

The chain joins TRBV20-1 to TRBJ2-5; TRBD2 matches 7 bases. This CDR3 is built from 14 residues. The V gene's germline CDR1 is DFQATT and CDR2 SNEGSKA (reference sequence). Trimming at V came to 5 bases and at J to 7 bases, leaving 13 bases not matched to a gene. CDR3 in DNA: TGCAGTGCTGGAGGACGAGCGGGGTCGAGGACCCAGTACTTC. It specifies CSAGGRAGSRTQYF.

V is TRBV4-2 and J is TRBJ2-7; maybe TRBD2 (6 bases). The CDR3 contains 16 residues. CDR1 LGHNA and CDR2 YNFKEQ come from the germline V gene. Trimming pared 1 base from V and 2 bases from J, leaving 15 bases between. The CDR3 sequence: CASSQGGLRGPYEQYF. The CDR3 DNA is TGTGCCAGCAGCCAAGGCGGGTTGCGGGGCCCCTACGAGCAGTACTTC.

Only a few counts were recorded for this clonotype. The rearrangement joins TRBV18 to TRBJ2-7; TRBD2 is a possible D gene (6 bases). In germline, CDR1 is KGHSH, CDR2 LQKENI. The CDR3 has 14 residues. Trimming stripped 3 bases from V and 3 bases from J, with 12 bases between. CDR3 sequence reads: CASSPKTGGYEQYF. CDR3 DNA sequence: TGTGCCAGCTCACCCAAGACCGGGGGCTACGAGCAGTACTTC.

The chain uses TRBV4-3 and TRBJ1-4; D possibly corresponds to TRBD1 (5 bases). Trimming removed 0 bases at V and 5 bases at J, with 13 bases between. CDR1 is LGHNA, CDR2 YSLEER, per germline. The CDR3 runs 16 residues. CDR3: CASSQEGPRGNEKLFF. In DNA form, the CDR3 reads TGCGCCAGCAGCCAAGAGGGGCCCCGCGGAAATGAAAAACTGTTTTTT.

Only a few counts were recorded for this clonotype. The chain recombines TRBV19 with TRBJ2-1; 12 bases align to TRBD2. The CDR3 contains 15 residues. Germline V gene sequence: CDR1 LNHDA, CDR2 SQIVND (reference sequence). Trimming cost V 5 bases and J 5 bases; bases outside gene matches: 4. CDR3 in amino acids: CASSARTSGDNEQFF. DNA for the CDR3: TGTGCCAGTAGTGCTCGGACTAGCGGGGACAATGAGCAGTTCTTC.

The V gene is TRBV6-2 or TRBV6-3, the J gene TRBJ1-6; weak D call: TRBD1 (6 bases). There are 15 residues in the CDR3. Germline assignment: CDR1 MNHEY and CDR2 SVGEGT. The V and J ends lost 6 bases and 3 bases respectively, with 12 bases between them. The CDR3 bases are TGTGCCAGCAGCACCGACAGGAACTATAATTCACCCCTCCACTTT. Its protein product is CASSTDRNYNSPLHF.

This clonotype was observed a few times. The chain couples TRBV3-1 to TRBJ1-1; maybe TRBD1 (6 bases). Per germline, CDR1 LGHDT and CDR2 YNNKEL (reference sequence). With 0 bases removed from V and 1 base from J, the gap between germline ends came to 12 bases. The length of the CDR3 is 16 residues. The CDR3 nucleotides are TGTGCCAGCAGCCAAGACTGGGGGCCCGGGAACACTGAAGCTTTCTTT. Residues: CASSQDWGPGNTEAFF. The full variable domain, with the rest looked up from reference TRBV3-1 and TRBJ1-1, is DTAVSQTPKYLVTQMGNDKSIKCEQNLGHDTMYWYKQDSKKFLKIMFSYNNKELIINETVPNRFSPKSPDKAHLNLHINSLELGDSAVYFCASSQDWGPGNTEAFFGQGTRLTVV.

The chain links TRBV20-1 to TRBJ1-6; D unresolved. The CDR3 is 15 amino acids. V dropped 2 bases and J dropped 0 bases, with 8 bases sitting between them. Germline-derived CDR1 and CDR2 are DFQATT and SNEGSKA (reference sequence). The CDR3 sequence is CSARLVSSYNSPLHF. CDR3 DNA: TGCAGTGCTAGACTGGTCAGCTCCTATAATTCACCCCTCCACTTT.

Notes on this clonotype: The germline gene is not matched at one end of the junction; a read error may be the cause. The chain uses TRBV7-2 and TRBJ2-7; D remains ambiguous. The CDR3 contains 14 residues. Germline V gene lookup returns CDR1 SGHTA and CDR2 FQGNSA. CDR3 bases: TGTGCCAGCAGCCCGCCATACAGCTCCGACGAGCAGTACTTC. Protein sequence: CASSPPYSSDEQYF.

V and J are TRBV14 and TRBJ2-7; 9 bases line up with TRBD2. Germline values: CDR1 SGHDN, CDR2 FVKESK. Germline trimming cut 4 bases from V and 7 bases from J; bases unmatched to any gene: 8. The CDR3 contains 14 residues. CDR3 DNA sequence: TGTGCCAGCAGCCTTTTAGCGGGAGTAGGAGAGCAGTACTTC. This encodes CASSLLAGVGEQYF.

V gene TRBV5-1 combines with J gene TRBJ1-1; D gene unclear. The CDR3 is 13 residues long. Trimming stripped 4 bases from V and 4 bases from J, with 11 bases between. CDR1 and CDR2 (germline): SGHRS, YFSETQ. This chain's CDR3 is CASSPLARTEAFF. CDR3 in DNA: TGCGCCAGCAGCCCGCTAGCGCGCACTGAAGCTTTCTTT.

Concerning this clonotype itself: With a much larger clone just one base away, this may be a read error. The rearrangement uses TRBV7-2 and TRBJ1-2; D is perhaps TRBD1 (6 bases). The CDR3 is 14 amino acids. The germline V gene encodes CDR1 SGHTA and CDR2 FQGNSA. The CDR3 DNA sequence: TGTGCCAGCAGCCGCTCGGACAGCAACTTTGGCTACACCTTC. It specifies CASSRSDSNFGYTF.

This clonotype was counted many times. The chain joins TRBV10-3 to TRBJ2-1; D unresolved. The germline V and J ends were trimmed by 2 bases and 7 bases, with 3 bases remaining between them. From germline, CDR1 is ENHRY and CDR2 SYGVKD. The CDR3 totals 11 residues. CDR3 nucleotide sequence: TGTGCCATCAGTGAGGGAAATGAGCAGTTCTTC. Its protein product is CAISEGNEQFF.

This chain connects TRBV12-3 or TRBV12-4 to TRBJ2-3; 7 bases match TRBD2. This CDR3 is 16 amino acids long. With 6 bases clipped from V and 8 bases from J, the junction kept 17 bases outside the gene matches. CDR3 nucleotide sequence: TGTGCCAGCAGGCCTAACTCCGGGATTAGGGAGGGTACGCAGTATTTT. Amino acids: CASRPNSGIREGTQYF.

This clonotype was picked up a small number of times. This chain joins TRBV14 and TRBJ2-3; possibly TRBD2 for D (6 bases). V was shortened by 4 bases and J by 2 bases, with 16 bases between the two germline ends. The CDR3 spans 16 residues. Germline V gene lookup returns CDR1 SGHDN and CDR2 FVKESK. The CDR3 region is CASSRRIGGATDTQYF. The CDR3 DNA reads TGTGCCAGCAGCCGCAGGATTGGAGGGGCCACAGATACGCAGTATTTT. The full variable domain, with the rest looked up from reference TRBV14 and TRBJ2-3, is EAGVTQFPSHSVIEKGQTVTLRCDPISGHDNLYWYRRVMGKEIKFLLHFVKESKQDESGMPNNRFLAERTGGTYSTLKVQPAELEDSGVYFCASSRRIGGATDTQYFGPGTRLTVL.

V gene TRBV29-1 combines with J gene TRBJ1-1; perhaps TRBD1 as D (6 bases). Looked up from germline, CDR1 is SQVTM and CDR2 is ANQGSEA. The CDR3 consists of 13 residues. The germline V and J ends were trimmed by 2 bases and 1 base, with 8 bases remaining between them. CDR3 nucleotides: TGCAGCGTTGAATTGGACAGGAACACTGAAGCTTTCTTT. Translation: CSVELDRNTEAFF.

This clonotype appeared a few times. The chain employs TRBV27 and TRBJ1-1, with 8 bases matching TRBD1. V lost 5 bases to trimming and J lost 1 base; unmatched junction nucleotides: 3. This CDR3 is 14 amino acids long. Germline lookup yields CDR1 MNHEY and CDR2 SMNVEV (reference sequence). CDR3 region: CASSTTGGNTEAFF. The CDR3 DNA sequence: TGTGCCAGCAGTACTACAGGGGGGAACACTGAAGCTTTCTTT.